Sequencing of this TCR beta chain was carried out in a study of human T cells and chemical hapten exposure. Time point of the sample: patch test 3, about 24 weeks after DPC sensitization. Noted treatment: therapeutic diphenylcyclopropenone sensitization with weekly scalp DPC. Prior to application of each patch test, blood was drawn. Extraction yielded total RNA from whole blood (unfractionated). During construction of the library, unique molecular identifiers were attached to individual cDNA molecules for quantitative, reproducible TCR counting. Authors' methods: Counting gave a median of about 89,000 TCRs per sample, with values ranging from roughly 20,000 to 700,000. TCRdb reprocessed the RACE reads via MiXCR and lists one record per CDR3 protein. These V and J calls derive from TCRdb rather than the authors' analysis. This table has 95,000 to 150,000 distinct CDR3 sequences, 10% to 12% appearing once.

With 5 bases removed from V and 2 bases from J, the gap between germline ends came to 22 bases. In germline, CDR1 is SEHNR, CDR2 FQNEAQ (reference sequence). This CDR3 region has 17 residues. V is TRBV7-9 and J is TRBJ2-7; possible D gene TRBD1, 6 bases. This clonotype was sampled from a woman aged 45-60 years with alopecia areata. Some clones in this sample may be carry-over from other donors' samples. Here the sequenced sample was whole blood, taken in connection with sensitization to the hapten diphenylcyclopropenone (DPC). CDR3 protein: CASSDTGLRGEAYEQYF. CDR3 DNA: TGTGCCAGCAGCGACACAGGGTTACGGGGCGAGGCCTACGAGCAGTACTTC.